The 9 T cell receptor beta chains below were found in one sample sequenced in a study of breast tumors, draining lymph nodes, adjacent tissues. TCRdb analysed the multiplex PCR reads with MiXCR anew, one entry per CDR3 protein. The sample lists about 200,000 distinct CDR3 sequences, 31% seen once, with approximately 4.5% in the top ten. Breast cancer patients provided tissue from their axillary draining lymph nodes. The sample taken for sequencing was axillary lymph node tissue. The source of these receptors is a female donor with breast cancer. Some clones in this sample may be carry-over from other donors' samples.

As regards this clonotype: This may be a read error: a much more frequent sequence differs by one nucleotide. The rearrangement uses TRBV5-5 and TRBJ1-2, with a possible D match to TRBD1 (5 bases). The V end lost 4 bases, the J end lost 4 bases, and 17 bases lay between the germline ends. The CDR3 has 15 residues. Germline-derived CDR1 and CDR2 are SGHKS and YYEKEE (reference sequence). As DNA, the CDR3 is TGTGCCAGCAGCCCCTCACAGGCGGCAGGCTATGGCTACACCTTC. This translates into CASSPSQAAGYGYTF.

In its sample, this clonotype was seen many times. The V call is TRBV19, the J call TRBJ1-2; 10 bases are shared with TRBD1. V lost 5 bases and J lost 6; bases outside the gene matches: 12. CDR3 length: 16 amino acids. Germline V gives CDR1 LNHDA, CDR2 SQIVND (reference sequence). For the CDR3, the DNA is TGTGCCAGTAGTCAAATCCTCGGACAGGGGGGAGATGGCTACACCTTC. It codes for CASSQILGQGGDGYTF. Variable domain in full (rest from reference TRBV19 and TRBJ1-2): DGGITQSPKYLFRKEGQNVTLSCEQNLNHDAMYWYRQDPGQGLRLIYYSQIVNDFQKGDIAEGYSVSREKKESFPLTVTSAQKNPTAFYLCASSQILGQGGDGYTFGSGTRLTVV.

This clonotype was seen ten or more times. The V call is TRBV27, the J call TRBJ1-4; TRBD1 is a possible D gene (5 bases). This CDR3 is built from 14 residues. Germline V gives CDR1 MNHEY, CDR2 SMNVEV (reference sequence). Trimming took 10 bases from V and 7 from J, leaving 19 bases between them. The DNA for the CDR3 is TGTGCCATCTCGAAGGGGTCAGGTAGTGAAAAACTGTTTTTT. Encoded protein: CAISKGSGSEKLFF.

This clonotype was observed at least ten times. This sequence joins TRBV19 and TRBJ1-2; D not certain. Germline CDR1 reads LNHDA; CDR2 reads SQIVND (reference sequence). The CDR3 runs 12 residues. V was shortened by 3 bases and J by 7 bases, with 9 bases between the two germline ends. The CDR3, as DNA: TGTGCCAGTAGTATGGCGGCTGGTGGCTACACCTTC. Translation: CASSMAAGGYTF.

This clonotype was recorded at least ten times. The V call is TRBV7-9, the J call TRBJ2-1; D gene unclear. Germline CDR1 reads SEHNR; CDR2 reads FQNEAQ (reference sequence). The CDR3 is 15 residues long. The V end lost 2 bases, the J end lost 4 bases, and 12 bases lay between the germline ends. In DNA, the CDR3 is TGTGCCAGCAGCTTATTGCCTGGAAAATACAATGAGCAGTTCTTC. Translated, it gives CASSLLPGKYNEQFF.

The V gene is TRBV15, the J gene TRBJ1-4, with 10 bases that match TRBD1. From germline, CDR1 is LNHNV and CDR2 YYDKDF (reference sequence). The CDR3 loop spans 16 amino acids. J was trimmed by 6 bases and V by 4 bases; bases with no gene match: 8. This chain's CDR3 is CATSNSDRGSHEKLFF. The CDR3 bases are TGTGCCACCAGCAATTCGGACAGGGGGTCTCATGAAAAACTGTTTTTT.

CDR3 DNA: TGTGCCAGCTCACCAAAAGGGACAGGGAATTATAGGGAGCAGTTCTTC. It is translated as CASSPKGTGNYREQFF. The V gene is TRBV18, the J gene TRBJ2-1; the match to TRBD1 covers 9 bases. Germline trimming cut 2 bases from V and 10 bases from J; bases unmatched to any gene: 12. The CDR3 extends over 16 amino acids. The germline gives CDR1 KGHSH, CDR2 LQKENI.

This clonotype has at least ten counts. The chain links TRBV19 to TRBJ1-6; D ambiguous. This CDR3 is built from 16 residues. V was shortened by 1 base and J by 7 bases, with 14 bases between the two germline ends. CDR1 is LNHDA, CDR2 SQIVND, per germline (reference sequence). CDR3 loop: CASSIGGGQRNSPLHF. The DNA of the CDR3 is TGTGCCAGTAGTATAGGGGGAGGTCAGAGGAATTCACCCCTCCACTTT.

The count of this clonotype is one. The junction does not match germline at one end; this may be a read error. The rearrangement uses TRBV20-1 and TRBJ1-1; D is unresolved. The germline gives CDR1 DFQATT, CDR2 SNEGSKA (reference sequence). This CDR3 has 13 residues. CDR3 sequence reads: CSASLTLNTAAFF. CDR3 DNA: TGCAGTGCTAGCCTGACACTGAACACTGCAGCTTTCTTT.